These T cell receptor beta chains were read from a single sample in a study of blood T cells in healthy people across ages. TCRdb used MiXCR to reprocess the 5' RACE reads, holding one entry per CDR3 protein. This sample has approximately 1.5 million distinct CDR3 sequences, with about 31% found just once. The sample comprised blood. These receptors all stem from a woman in her twenties or thirties in good health. Both conserved end residues are part of each CDR3. The D gene is left open where the match is weak. Some rows have no size entry. The others give once, few or many, or a class for an expanded clone.

CASRQGGEPQHF | TGTGCCAGCAGACAGGGGGGGGAGCCCCAGCATTTT | TRBJ1-5 | TRBV6-5 | - | TRBD1
CAWKREGDEQFF | TGTGCCTGGAAAAGGGAGGGCGATGAGCAGTTCTTC | TRBJ2-1 | TRBV30 | - | TRBD2
CSVGQSNSYNEQFF | TGCAGCGTTGGACAGTCAAACTCCTACAATGAGCAGTTCTTC | TRBJ2-1 | TRBV29-1 | many | -
CACSRSLAGGPREQYF | TGCGCCTGCAGCCGATCTTTAGCGGGGGGGCCCCGCGAGCAGTACTTC | TRBJ2-7 | TRBV5-1 | - | TRBD2
CASTGHGGNQPQHF | TGTGCCAGCACCGGGCATGGGGGCAATCAGCCCCAGCATTTT | TRBJ1-5 | TRBV12-3/TRBV12-4 | - | -
CSATLPSTDTQYF | TGCAGTGCTACGCTGCCGTCCACAGATACGCAGTATTTT | TRBJ2-3 | TRBV20-1 | few | -
CASGSPPGRNQPQHF | TGTGCTAGTGGTTCCCCCCCGGGTAGAAATCAGCCCCAGCATTTT | TRBJ1-5 | TRBV12-5 | - | -
CASSQDPGALSNQPQHF | TGCGCCAGCAGCCAAGATCCGGGGGCCTTAAGCAATCAGCCCCAGCATTTT | TRBJ1-5 | TRBV4-1 | - | -
CASLKFAASGSGAYNEQFF | TGTGCCAGCCTGAAGTTTGCTGCTAGCGGGAGTGGAGCCTACAATGAGCAGTTCTTC | TRBJ2-1 | TRBV18 | - | TRBD2
CASSQGTSGGASTDTQYF | TGTGCCAGCAGCCAAGGGACTAGCGGGGGGGCAAGCACAGATACGCAGTATTTT | TRBJ2-3 | TRBV3-1 | few | TRBD2
CASSLVGRGGVESEAFF | TGCGCCAGCAGCTTGGTCGGGAGAGGAGGGGTGGAAAGTGAAGCTTTCTTT | TRBJ1-1 | TRBV5-1 | few | -
CASSFWTETFSGEAFF | TGCGCCAGCAGCTTCTGGACAGAGACTTTTAGTGGTGAAGCTTTCTTT | TRBJ1-1 | TRBV5-1 | - | -
CASSFYPPFGGSTDTQYF | TGTGCCAGCAGTTTCTACCCCCCATTCGGGGGTAGCACAGATACGCAGTATTTT | TRBJ2-3 | TRBV27 | few | -
CASSERESYEQYF | TGTGCCAGCAGTGAACGGGAGTCCTACGAGCAGTACTTC | TRBJ2-7 | TRBV2 | few | -